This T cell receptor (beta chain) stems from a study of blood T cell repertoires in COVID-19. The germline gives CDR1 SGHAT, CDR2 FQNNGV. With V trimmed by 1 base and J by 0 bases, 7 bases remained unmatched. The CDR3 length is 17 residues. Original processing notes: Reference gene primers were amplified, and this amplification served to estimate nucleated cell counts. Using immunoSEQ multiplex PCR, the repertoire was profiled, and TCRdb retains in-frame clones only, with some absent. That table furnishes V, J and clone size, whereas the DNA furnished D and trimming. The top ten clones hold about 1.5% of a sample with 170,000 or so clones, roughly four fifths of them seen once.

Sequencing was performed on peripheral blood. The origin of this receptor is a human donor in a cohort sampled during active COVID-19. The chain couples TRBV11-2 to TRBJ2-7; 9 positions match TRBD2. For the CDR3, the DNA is TGTGCCAGCAGCTTAGTGAAGCTAGCGGGGACCTCCTACGAGCAGTACTTC. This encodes CASSLVKLAGTSYEQYF.